This TCR beta chain is drawn from a study of response to subunit inactivated influenza vaccine. TCRdb passed the RT-PCR reads through MiXCR, listing each CDR3 protein once. This table holds more than 450,000 distinct CDR3 sequences, around 8% found once. Study results and caveats: That few new T cells are recruited by each seasonal influenza vaccination was the authors' suggestion.

This CDR3 contains 15 residues. The V segment lost 2 bases and the J segment 4 bases; nucleotides outside the gene matches: 5. Looked up from germline, CDR1 is SGHTA and CDR2 is FQGNSA. This clonotype has at least ten counts. Its antigen is unidentified. The chain is built from TRBV7-2 and TRBJ2-5; 9 bases agree with TRBD2. The source material was PBMCs from blood, sampled roughly 24 months after vaccination. The sequence came from a man between 50 and 75 years old who received an inactivated influenza vaccine. CDR3 loop: CASSLMRGGGETQYF. The CDR3 coding sequence is TGTGCCAGCAGCTTAATGCGGGGGGGAGGAGAGACCCAGTACTTC. The full variable domain, in which reference TRBV7-2 and TRBJ2-5 provide the parts outside the CDR3, is GAGVSQSPSNKVTEKGKDVELRCDPISGHTALYWYRQSLGQGLEFLIYFQGNSAPDKSGLPSDRFSAERTGGSVSTLTIQRTQQEDSAVYLCASSLMRGGGETQYFGPGTRLLVL.